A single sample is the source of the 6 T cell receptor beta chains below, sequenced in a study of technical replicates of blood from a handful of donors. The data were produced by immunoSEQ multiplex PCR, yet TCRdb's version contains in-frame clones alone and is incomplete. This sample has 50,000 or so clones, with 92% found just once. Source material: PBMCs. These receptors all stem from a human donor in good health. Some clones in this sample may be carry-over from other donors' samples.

CDR3 protein: CASTDTREQYF. For the CDR3, the DNA is TGTGCCAGCACCGATACTAGAGAGCAGTACTTC. The V and J genes are TRBV7-2 and TRBJ2-7; D possibly corresponds to TRBD2 (5 bases). Per the germline V gene, CDR1 is SGHTA and CDR2 is FQGNSA. V lost 7 bases to trimming and J lost 7 bases, with 11 bases between them. The CDR3 sequence is 11 residues long. The variable domain in full, completed from reference TRBV7-2 and TRBJ2-7, reads GAGVSQSPSNKVTEKGKDVELRCDPISGHTALYWYRQSLGQGLEFLIYFQGNSAPDKSGLPSDRFSAERTGGSVSTLTIQRTQQEDSAVYLCASTDTREQYFGPGTRLTVT.

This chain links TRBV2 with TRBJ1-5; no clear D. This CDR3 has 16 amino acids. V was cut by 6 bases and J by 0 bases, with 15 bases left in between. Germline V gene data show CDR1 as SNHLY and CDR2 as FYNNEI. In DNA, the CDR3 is TGTGCCAGCAGGCGAGGAGTACGGGATAGCAATCAGCCCCAGCATTTT. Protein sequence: CASRRGVRDSNQPQHF.

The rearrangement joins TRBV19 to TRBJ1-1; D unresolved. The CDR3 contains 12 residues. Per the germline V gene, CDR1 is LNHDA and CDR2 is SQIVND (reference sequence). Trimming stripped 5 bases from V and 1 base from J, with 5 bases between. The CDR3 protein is CASSSRNTEAFF. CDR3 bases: TGTGCCAGTAGTTCCCGGAACACTGAAGCTTTCTTT.

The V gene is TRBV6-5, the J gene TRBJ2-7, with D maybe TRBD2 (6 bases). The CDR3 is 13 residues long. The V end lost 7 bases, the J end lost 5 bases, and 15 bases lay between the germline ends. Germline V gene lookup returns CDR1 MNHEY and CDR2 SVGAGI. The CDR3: CASTGGVRDEQYF. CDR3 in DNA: TGTGCCAGCACAGGCGGGGTCAGGGACGAGCAGTACTTC.

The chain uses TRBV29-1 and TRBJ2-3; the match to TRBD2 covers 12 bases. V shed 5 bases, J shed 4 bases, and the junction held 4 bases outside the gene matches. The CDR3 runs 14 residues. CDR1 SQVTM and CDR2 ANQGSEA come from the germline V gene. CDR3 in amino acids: CSVPTSGSSDTQYF. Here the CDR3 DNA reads TGCAGCGTTCCGACTAGCGGGAGTTCAGATACGCAGTATTTT.

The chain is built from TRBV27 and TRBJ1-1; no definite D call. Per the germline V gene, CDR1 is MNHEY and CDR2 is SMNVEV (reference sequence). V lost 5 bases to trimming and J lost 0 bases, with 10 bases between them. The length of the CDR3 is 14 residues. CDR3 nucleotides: TGTGCCAGCAGTGCCCACAGTATGAACACTGAAGCTTTCTTT. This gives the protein CASSAHSMNTEAFF.